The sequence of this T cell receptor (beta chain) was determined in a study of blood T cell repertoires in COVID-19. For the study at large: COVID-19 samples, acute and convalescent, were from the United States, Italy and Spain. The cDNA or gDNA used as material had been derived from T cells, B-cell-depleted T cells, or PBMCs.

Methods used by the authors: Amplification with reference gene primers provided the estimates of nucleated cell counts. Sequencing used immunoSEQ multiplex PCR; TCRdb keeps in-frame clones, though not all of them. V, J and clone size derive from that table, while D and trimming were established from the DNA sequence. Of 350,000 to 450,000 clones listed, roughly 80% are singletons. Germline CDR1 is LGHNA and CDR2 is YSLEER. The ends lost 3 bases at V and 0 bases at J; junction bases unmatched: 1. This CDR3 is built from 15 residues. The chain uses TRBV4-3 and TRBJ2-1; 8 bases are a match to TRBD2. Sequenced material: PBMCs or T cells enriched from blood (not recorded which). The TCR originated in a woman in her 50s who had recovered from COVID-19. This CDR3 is CASSQSGSSYNEQFF. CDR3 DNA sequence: TGCGCCAGCAGCCAGAGCGGGAGCTCCTACAATGAGCAGTTCTTC.